Shown below are 29 T cell receptor beta chains from a single sample sequenced in a study of blood T cell repertoires in COVID-19. Using immunoSEQ multiplex PCR, the repertoire was profiled, and TCRdb retains in-frame clones only, with some absent. The sample includes about 250,000 clones, just under 85% seen only once; the top ten take about 8.9%. Sequencing was performed on peripheral blood. Receptors were obtained from an elderly man with acute or convalescent COVID-19.

The count of this clone is one. The genes are TRBV6-5 and TRBJ1-2; the match to TRBD1 covers 7 bases. Germline CDR1 is MNHEY and CDR2 is SVGAGI. The CDR3 contains 15 residues. V was clipped by 2 bases and J by 4 bases; unmatched bases: 7. The CDR3 loop reads CASSYVGQTSYGYTF. CDR3 bases: TGTGCCAGCAGTTACGTGGGACAGACTTCCTATGGCTACACCTTC.

This chain uses TRBV5-5 with TRBJ2-2; tentatively, D is TRBD2 (7 bases). Trimming removed 5 bases from V and 5 bases from J, with 19 bases in between. This CDR3 comprises 16 residues. From germline, CDR1 is SGHKS and CDR2 YYEKEE (reference sequence). The CDR3 sequence: CASSPPPGGGTGELFF. As DNA, the CDR3 is TGTGCCAGCAGTCCCCCCCCGGGGGGCGGGACCGGGGAGCTGTTTTTT.

This clone was seen a single time. V usage is TRBV5-4 and J usage is TRBJ2-3, with 8 nucleotides matching TRBD2. V lost 1 base, J lost 2 bases, and 6 bases stayed unmatched. The CDR3 spans 16 residues. The germline V gene has CDR1 SGHNT and CDR2 YYREEE (reference sequence). In DNA form, the CDR3 reads TGTGCCAGCAGCTTGACGCGGGGGGCCGACACAGATACGCAGTATTTT. As protein: CASSLTRGADTDTQYF.

The V call is TRBV5-1, the J call TRBJ2-2; 7 bases match TRBD2. This CDR3 is 15 amino acids long. V dropped 7 bases and J dropped 3; count of bases not matched to a gene: 9. Germline assignment: CDR1 SGHRS and CDR2 YFSETQ. The chain's CDR3 is CASGEGSTHTGELFF. The CDR3 DNA reads TGCGCCAGCGGGGAGGGGAGTACCCACACCGGGGAGCTGTTTTTT. The full variable domain, with the rest looked up from reference TRBV5-1 and TRBJ2-2, is KAGVTQTPRYLIKTRGQQVTLSCSPISGHRSVSWYQQTPGQGLQFLFEYFSETQRNKGNFPGRFSGRQFSNSRSEMNVSTLELGDSALYLCASGEGSTHTGELFFGEGSRLTVL.

A remark on this clone: The junction shows a germline mismatch at one end, possibly a read error. The J gene is TRBJ2-7, the V gene TRBV7-8; possibly TRBD2 for D (6 bases). This CDR3 comprises 12 residues. CDR1 and CDR2 (germline): SGHVS, FQNEAQ. CDR3 sequence: CASSLGRDGGTF. CDR3 nucleotides: TGTGCCAGCAGCTTAGGTAGAGATGGAGGGACCTTC.

The gene calls are TRBV6-4 and TRBJ1-6; D perhaps matches TRBD1 (6 bases). The CDR3 covers 14 residues. Trimming pared 6 bases from V and 8 bases from J, leaving 14 bases between. Germline V gene data show CDR1 as MRHNA and CDR2 as SNTAGT. The CDR3 loop reads CASRQDSSHSPLHF. The CDR3 coding sequence is TGTGCCAGCAGGCAGGACAGTTCCCATTCACCCCTCCACTTT.

The chain couples TRBV5-1 to TRBJ2-3, with D possibly matching TRBD1 (6 bases). The CDR3 is 15 residues long. Germline CDR1 and CDR2: SGHRS and YFSETQ. Trimming pared 7 bases from V and 2 bases from J, leaving 17 bases between. CDR3 nucleotides: TGCGCCAGCGGGCAGGGGCCCACTAACACAGATACGCAGTATTTT. Translating it yields CASGQGPTNTDTQYF.

The rearrangement uses TRBV11-3 and TRBJ2-2; D perhaps matches TRBD1 (6 bases). V lost 4 bases and J lost 4, with 13 bases in between. The CDR3 is 15 residues long. Germline V gives CDR1 SGHNT, CDR2 YENEEA. The DNA of the CDR3 is TGTGCCAGCAGCTCCGAGACAGGCCGCACCGGGGAGCTGTTTTTT. It is translated as CASSSETGRTGELFF.

The chain combines TRBV28 with TRBJ1-1; a possible D gene is TRBD1 (5 bases). The V and J ends lost 4 bases and 3 bases respectively, with 15 bases between them. The CDR3 runs to 15 residues. Germline CDR1 reads MDHEN; CDR2 reads SYDVKM. The CDR3 sequence is CASSSPAGRDTEAFF. The CDR3 nucleotides read TGTGCCAGCAGTTCCCCCGCAGGGAGGGACACTGAAGCTTTCTTT.

V usage is TRBV9 and J usage is TRBJ2-5, with D perhaps TRBD2 (6 bases). Germline CDR1 is SGDLS and CDR2 is YYNGEE. The CDR3 has 12 residues. With 4 bases removed from V and 7 bases from J, the gap between germline ends came to 11 bases. For the CDR3, the DNA is TGTGCCAGCAGCTCCCCCGGGGGGACCCAGTACTTC. It encodes CASSSPGGTQYF. Variable domain in full (rest from reference TRBV9 and TRBJ2-5): DSGVTQTPKHLITATGQRVTLRCSPRSGDLSVYWYQQSLDQGLQFLIQYYNGEERAKGNILERFSAQQFPDLHSELNLSSLELGDSALYFCASSSPGGTQYFGPGTRLLVL.

The chain recombines TRBV30 with TRBJ1-6, with 9 bases identical to TRBD1. CDR1 GTSNPN and CDR2 SVGIG come from the germline V gene (reference sequence). V shed 7 bases, J shed 10 bases, and the junction held 8 bases outside the gene matches. The CDR3 consists of 13 residues. The CDR3 region has the DNA TGTGCCTCCCGGGACAGGGAGGAATCACCCCTCCACTTT. It is translated as CASRDREESPLHF.

In the case of this clone: The DNA is left out, because the CDR3 cannot be placed on it with certainty; the CDR3 is given as TCRdb lists it. V and J are TRBV21-1 and TRBJ2-4; the D call in the table, TRBD2, was not verified against the DNA. TRBV21-1 is a known pseudogene. The CDR3 comprises 16 residues, both ends counted. The CDR3: CASRSWGGGAKNIQYF.

This rearrangement joins TRBV3-1 (or the pseudogene TRBV3-2) to TRBJ2-2; 8 bases agree with TRBD2. Germline lookup yields CDR1 LGHDT and CDR2 YNNKEL (reference sequence). The CDR3 is 16 residues long. V was pared by 5 bases and J by 4 bases, with 9 bases of the junction left unmatched. In DNA form, the CDR3 reads TGTGCCAGCAGCTTTATGGCCAGCGGGGGCACCGGGGAGCTGTTTTTT. It translates to CASSFMASGGTGELFF.

The chain joins TRBV28 to TRBJ1-4, with D hard to call. The V end lost 1 base, the J end lost 3 bases, and 15 bases lay between the germline ends. The V gene's germline CDR1 is MDHEN and CDR2 SYDVKM. The CDR3 covers 17 residues. The CDR3 DNA reads TGTGCCAGCAGTTTATCACTGTCCGGGAGCGCTAATGAAAAACTGTTTTTT. It codes for CASSLSLSGSANEKLFF.

The chain recombines TRBV6-5 with TRBJ2-2, with D possibly matching TRBD2 (6 bases). Germline V gives CDR1 MNHEY, CDR2 SVGAGI. This CDR3 has 15 amino acids. V lost 4 bases, J lost 6 bases, and 15 bases lay in between. CDR3 bases: TGTGCCAGCAGTTCCCAGGGAGGTCAGGCCGGGGAGCTGTTTTTT. Residues: CASSSQGGQAGELFF.

V gene TRBV19 combines with J gene TRBJ1-6; D remains unclear. The V and J ends lost 7 bases and 8 bases respectively, with 12 bases between them. CDR3 size: 13 residues. Looked up from germline, CDR1 is LNHDA and CDR2 is SQIVND (reference sequence). This chain's CDR3 is CASKRVEDSPLHF. The CDR3, as DNA: TGTGCCAGTAAAAGGGTGGAGGATTCACCCCTCCACTTT. The full variable domain, its missing parts supplied by reference TRBV19 and TRBJ1-6, is DGGITQSPKYLFRKEGQNVTLSCEQNLNHDAMYWYRQDPGQGLRLIYYSQIVNDFQKGDIAEGYSVSREKKESFPLTVTSAQKNPTAFYLCASKRVEDSPLHFGNGTRLTVT.

The V and J genes are TRBV6-5 and TRBJ2-7; a possible D gene is TRBD2 (6 bases). Germline CDR1 MNHEY, CDR2 SVGAGI. This CDR3 is 15 amino acids long. Between the trimmed V and J ends, which lost 8 bases and 0 bases, there was a span of 17 bases. CDR3 DNA: TGTGCCAGCGCCGGGGGAGGCCTACTCTCCTACGAGCAGTACTTC. It codes for CASAGGGLLSYEQYF.

The CDR3 reads CASSWAGQGDTQYF. The CDR3 DNA is TGCGCCAGCAGCTGGGCGGGACAGGGAGATACGCAGTATTTT. The chain recombines TRBV5-1 with TRBJ2-3; TRBD1 agrees at 9 bases. The CDR3 has 14 amino acids. CDR1 and CDR2 (germline): SGHRS, YFSETQ. V trimming: 3 bases; J trimming: 5 bases; junction bases outside the gene matches: 4.

This clone was detected a few times. This chain links TRBV6-5 with TRBJ1-1; tentatively, D is TRBD1 (6 bases). This CDR3 region has 13 residues. The germline gives CDR1 MNHEY, CDR2 SVGAGI. V lost 7 bases to trimming and J lost 5 bases, with 14 bases between them. CDR3 nucleotides: TGTGCCAGCACCCAAGGGGGGGCGACTGAAGCTTTCTTT. It specifies CASTQGGATEAFF.

The V gene is TRBV5-1, the J gene TRBJ1-3; TRBD1 might be the D (6 bases). The V end lost 1 base, the J end lost 0 bases, and 14 bases lay between the germline ends. This CDR3 is built from 17 residues. Germline V CDR1 and CDR2: SGHRS, YFSETQ. The CDR3: CASSLNPQGFSGNTIYF. The CDR3 DNA reads TGCGCCAGCAGCTTGAACCCACAGGGCTTCTCTGGAAACACCATATATTTT.

The genes are TRBV4-2 and TRBJ1-2; possible D gene TRBD1, 5 bases. The CDR3 sequence is 16 residues long. Germline CDR1 is LGHNA and CDR2 is YNFKEQ. V dropped 0 bases and J dropped 4 bases, with 15 bases sitting between them. The CDR3 protein is CASSQDPTQGGYGYTF. CDR3 nucleotide sequence: TGTGCCAGCAGCCAAGATCCAACGCAGGGTGGCTATGGCTACACCTTC.

This clone was seen only once. The genes are TRBV6-6 and TRBJ2-1; 10 bases match TRBD2. Trimming at V came to 6 bases and at J to 7 bases, leaving 12 bases not matched to a gene. Germline CDR1 reads MNHNY; CDR2 reads SVGAGI (reference sequence). The CDR3 consists of 16 residues. The CDR3: CASRPMTSGLRNEQFF. The CDR3, as DNA: TGTGCCAGCAGACCGATGACTAGCGGGCTAAGGAATGAGCAGTTCTTC.

This chain uses TRBV19 with TRBJ1-1, with D hard to call. V lost 7 bases and J 0 bases, leaving 12 bases between the germline ends. Germline CDR1 and CDR2: LNHDA and SQIVND (reference sequence). CDR3 length: 14 amino acids. The CDR3 reads CASTKRHLNTEAFF. CDR3 nucleotide sequence: TGTGCCAGTACTAAAAGACACCTGAACACTGAAGCTTTCTTT.

In this sample, this clone turned up a few times. The genes are TRBV28 and TRBJ2-5; 8 bases are shared with TRBD1. V lost 8 bases, J lost 1 base, and 3 bases stayed unmatched. Germline V gene lookup returns CDR1 MDHEN and CDR2 SYDVKM. The CDR3 runs to 13 residues. This chain's CDR3 is CASLGQGQETQYF. The CDR3 DNA follows: TGTGCCAGCCTCGGACAGGGCCAAGAGACCCAGTACTTC. Together with reference TRBV28 and TRBJ2-5, the CDR3 gives the full variable domain: DVKVTQSSRYLVKRTGEKVFLECVQDMDHENMFWYRQDPGLGLRLIYFSYDVKMKEKGDIPEGYSVSREKKERFSLILESASTNQTSMYLCASLGQGQETQYFGPGTRLLVL.

This chain links TRBV5-1 with TRBJ2-3; 8 bases map to TRBD1. Germline trimming cut 1 base from V and 0 bases from J; bases unmatched to any gene: 4. Germline lookup yields CDR1 SGHRS and CDR2 YFSETQ. The CDR3 length is 16 residues. The CDR3 spells CASSLTGQGSTDTQYF. The CDR3 DNA reads TGCGCCAGCAGCTTGACCGGACAGGGAAGCACAGATACGCAGTATTTT.

The chain joins TRBV19 to TRBJ2-2; TRBD2 matches 9 bases. Trimming at V came to 6 bases and at J to 0 bases, leaving 5 bases not matched to a gene. The CDR3 totals 16 residues. The germline V gene encodes CDR1 LNHDA and CDR2 SQIVND (reference sequence). This chain's CDR3 is CASRAGGPPNTGELFF. CDR3 nucleotides: TGTGCCAGTAGGGCGGGAGGGCCCCCGAACACCGGGGAGCTGTTTTTT.

V is TRBV9 and J is TRBJ2-3, with TRBD2 identical over 10 bases. Trimming took 0 bases from V and 5 from J; bases not matched to a gene: 6. Per the germline V gene, CDR1 is SGDLS and CDR2 is YYNGEE. The CDR3 contains 16 residues. CDR3 residues: CASSVAGSGRVDTQYF. DNA for the CDR3: TGTGCCAGCAGCGTAGCTGGAAGCGGGAGGGTAGATACGCAGTATTTT.

CDR3 sequence (DNA): TGCGCCAGCAGCTTGGAAGGGGGATCCAATCAGCCCCAGCATTTT. This codes for CASSLEGGSNQPQHF. V usage is TRBV5-1 and J usage is TRBJ1-5; D perhaps matches TRBD1 (6 bases). The CDR3 consists of 15 residues. Germline-derived CDR1 and CDR2 are SGHRS and YFSETQ. Trimming removed 0 bases at V and 3 bases at J, with 10 bases between.

This clone was counted a single time. The chain is built from TRBV19 and TRBJ2-3, with TRBD2 as a possible D gene (6 bases). The CDR3 runs 14 residues. The ends were cut back, 3 bases at V and 7 bases at J, with 14 bases in the middle. Germline V CDR1 and CDR2: LNHDA, SQIVND (reference sequence). In DNA form, the CDR3 reads TGTGCCAGTAGTATTCCGGGAGTGAAAAATACGCAGTATTTT. Its translation: CASSIPGVKNTQYF.